A selection of T cell receptor beta chains follows, all from one sample in a study of T cell responses to AZD1222 COVID-19 vaccine. Generated by immunoSEQ multiplex PCR, the TCRdb table keeps only in-frame clones and is missing some. The sample includes 110,000 to 150,000 clones, 70% to 90% of them seen just once. The sample in question was peripheral blood, obtained on day 0 of AZD1222 vaccination. Receptors originate from an adult in good health. The CDR3 runs from the conserved cysteine through the conserved F or W. A D gene is named only where the DNA matches it firmly. Size values are once, few and many counts, or a class for expanded clones, and some rows have none.

>TRBV6-5|TRBJ1-1|TRBD1|NA
TGTGCCAGCAGGTGGGACAGGGGGCGGACTGAAGCTTTCTTT
CASRWDRGRTEAFF
>TRBV29-1|TRBJ2-7|NA|NA
TGCAGCGTCGCGCAGGGGGGGAGAGAGCAGTACTTC
CSVAQGGREQYF
>TRBV5-6|TRBJ2-5|TRBD2|once
TGTGCCAGCAGCTTGGCTGGTTTGGCTAGCGGTTCCGGCGAGACCCAGTACTTC
CASSLAGLASGSGETQYF
>TRBV5-1|TRBJ2-7|NA|NA
TGCGCCAGCAGCCGCAGGTCAGGTGCCGGAGGGCAGAACGAGCAGTACTTC
CASSRRSGAGGQNEQYF
>TRBV4-1|TRBJ1-4|TRBD1|NA
TGCGCCAGCAGCCAAGGGGACAGGGCTTACCCCAAACTGTTTTTT
CASSQGDRAYPKLFF
>TRBV14|TRBJ1-2|NA|NA
TGTGCCAGCAGCCCGGGGGGGCGAAAAAACTATGGCTACACCTTC
CASSPGGRKNYGYTF
>TRBV7-2|TRBJ2-1|NA|NA
TGTGCCAGCAGCTTAGCGGGGGGGGCCTCCTACAATGAGCAGTTCTTC
CASSLAGGASYNEQFF
>TRBV15|TRBJ1-4|NA|NA
TGTGCCACCAGCAGAGATTTGGGCGGAGAAAAACTGTTTTTT
CATSRDLGGEKLFF
>TRBV27|TRBJ2-7|NA|NA
TGTGCCAGCAGGACCCAATATTCCGGGACGTCGGGGAGCTCCTACGAGCAGTACTTC
CASRTQYSGTSGSSYEQYF
>TRBV11-2|TRBJ1-2|NA|NA
TGTGCCAGCAGCTTAGTGCAGGCGGCCAGTCATGGCTACACCTTC
CASSLVQAASHGYTF
>TRBV19|TRBJ1-2|NA|NA
TGTGCCAGTAGTATCCGGGACACTACTAACTATGGCTACACCTTC
CASSIRDTTNYGYTF
>TRBV6-5|TRBJ2-3|NA|once
TGTGCCAGCAGTTACGGACCAGTCGGCACAGATACGCAGTATTTT
CASSYGPVGTDTQYF
>TRBV18|TRBJ2-2|NA|NA
TGTGCCAGCTCAATATACGGATTTACAGCGCGTCAGAACACCGGGGAGCTGTTTTTT
CASSIYGFTARQNTGELFF
>TRBV4-2|TRBJ1-6|TRBD1|NA
TGTGCCAGCAGCCAAGAGATGGTCGGGACAGTCAATTCACCCCTCCACTTT
CASSQEMVGTVNSPLHF
>TRBV6-5|TRBJ1-1|NA|NA
TGTGCCAGCAGTTACTCACAGGGGAACACTGAAGCTTTCTTT
CASSYSQGNTEAFF
>TRBV30|TRBJ1-2|NA|few
TGTGCCTGGAGCCGGGGCGACGGGGGCTACACCTTC
CAWSRGDGGYTF
>TRBV27|TRBJ1-5|NA|NA
TGTGCCAGCAGTTTCCGACCCGTTGGGGGTTCGAATCAGCCCCAGCATTTT
CASSFRPVGGSNQPQHF
>TRBV2|TRBJ1-5|NA|NA
TGTGCCAGCAGAGGGCAGGGGAATCAGCCCCAGCATTTT
CASRGQGNQPQHF
>TRBV6-1|TRBJ2-3|TRBD2|NA
TGTGCCAGCAGTGAACTAGCGGGGGGCCCGGATACGCAGTATTTT
CASSELAGGPDTQYF
>TRBV20-1|TRBJ2-7|NA|few
TGCAGTGCTAGAGATGATTACGAGCAGTACTTC
CSARDDYEQYF
>TRBV7-6|TRBJ1-1|NA|NA
TGTGCCAGCAGCCTCGATGTTAGCGGAGGGACTGAAGCTTTCTTT
CASSLDVSGGTEAFF
>TRBV5-1|TRBJ2-5|NA|NA
TGCGCCAGCAGCTTGGGAGCTAGGATGTACCAAGAGACCCAGTACTTC
CASSLGARMYQETQYF
>TRBV7-3|TRBJ2-5|TRBD1|NA
TGTGCCAGCAGCCCCGACAGGGGAGAGACCCAGTACTTC
CASSPDRGETQYF